The entry below describes one T cell receptor (beta chain). Its specificity is unknown. The data stem from a study of cytomegalovirus exposure and HLA in healthy donors. The validation cohort, a group of more than 100 subjects, included the donors and was separate from the roughly 600-subject first cohort. Generated by immunoSEQ multiplex PCR, the TCRdb table keeps only in-frame clones and is missing some. The sample includes 250,000 to 400,000 clones, around 90% of them seen just once. CDR1 MNHEY and CDR2 SVGAGI come from the germline V gene. CDR3 length: 14 residues. Trimming shortened V by 6 bases and J by 5 bases, and 16 bases separated the two germline ends. Study-level points and caveats: Published work reported that the classifier diagnosed cytomegalovirus status with high specificity and sensitivity. Many donors carried some public TCRs, although rarity characterized most TCR sequences.

The chain employs TRBV6-5 and TRBJ1-2; D is perhaps TRBD1 (6 bases). The TCR originated in a man aged 30 to 39 in good health and CMV-seronegative. The sequenced sample consisted of PBMCs. The CDR3 region is CASRDSGGGYGYTF. The CDR3 DNA reads as TGTGCCAGCAGGGATTCGGGGGGCGGGTATGGCTACACCTTC.